One sample yielded the 15 T cell receptor beta chains listed below, sequenced in a study of breast tumors, draining lymph nodes, adjacent tissues. The lymph nodes were axillary draining lymph nodes from breast cancer patients. In TCRdb, the multiplex PCR reads were re-called with MiXCR into one record per CDR3 protein. This table has about 230,000 distinct CDR3 sequences, about 34% appearing once. The specimen sequenced was axillary lymph node tissue. These TCRs come from a female donor with breast cancer. Some clones in this sample may be carry-over from other donors' samples.

Worth noting for this clonotype: A single base separates this from a much larger clone, so it may be a read error. Here the CDR3 reads CANSTQGNTIYF. In DNA, the CDR3 is TGTGCCAACAGCACACAGGGAAACACCATATATTTT. The V gene is TRBV28, the J gene TRBJ1-3, with no clear D. Trimming left V 10 bases short and J 4 bases short, with 11 bases between. The CDR3 covers 12 residues. Germline lookup yields CDR1 MDHEN and CDR2 SYDVKM.

A single count supports this clonotype. V is TRBV7-9 and J is TRBJ1-5; 9 nucleotides line up with TRBD1. From germline, CDR1 is SEHNR and CDR2 FQNEAQ (reference sequence). The J segment lost 8 bases and the V segment lost 1 base, leaving 6 bases of the junction unmatched. The length of the CDR3 is 15 residues. Here the CDR3 reads CASSLVGTGSEPQHF. The CDR3 bases are TGTGCCAGCAGCTTAGTCGGGACAGGGTCCGAGCCCCAGCATTTT.

The V gene is TRBV9, the J gene TRBJ2-1; 9 bases fit TRBD2. Germline-derived CDR1 and CDR2 are SGDLS and YYNGEE. Trimming took 0 bases from V and 7 from J; bases not matched to a gene: 2. The CDR3 is 14 residues long. As DNA, the CDR3 is TGTGCCAGCAGCGTAGAAGCGGGAGGTAATGAGCAGTTCTTC. Its translation: CASSVEAGGNEQFF.

This clonotype was observed many times. V gene TRBV5-1 combines with J gene TRBJ2-5; D might be TRBD1 (6 bases). CDR1 is SGHRS and CDR2 is YFSETQ in the germline V gene. The CDR3 consists of 14 residues. V was trimmed by 4 bases and J by 0 bases, leaving 10 bases between them. In DNA, the CDR3 is TGCGCCAGCAGCGCACAGGGTAACCAAGAGACCCAGTACTTC. It codes for CASSAQGNQETQYF.

Of note for this clonotype: Just one base apart from a much larger clone, this may be a read error. Here the CDR3 omits its conserved ending phenylalanine or tryptophan, so a read error is the likely source. This chain connects TRBV19 to TRBJ2-5; D may be TRBD2 (5 bases). The germline CDR1 and CDR2 sequences are LNHDA and SQIVND (reference sequence). CDR3 length equals 16 residues. Trimming cost V 6 bases and J 0 bases, with 17 bases left between them. The CDR3 loop reads CASSHQLDWYQETQYS. CDR3 DNA sequence: TGTGCCAGTAGCCACCAACTAGATTGGTACCAAGAGACCCAGTACTCC.

The chain employs TRBV3-1 and TRBJ2-5; 8 bases are shared with TRBD1. CDR1 is LGHDT, CDR2 YNNKEL, per germline (reference sequence). After removal of 4 bases from V and 12 bases from J, the junction contained 10 bases not matched to a gene. This CDR3 spans 13 amino acids. The CDR3 here is CASSPGTGGTKYF. As DNA, the CDR3 is TGTGCCAGCAGCCCGGGGACAGGCGGCACCAAGTACTTC.

The sample holds many counts of this clonotype. This sequence joins TRBV24-1 and TRBJ1-5; no reliable D call. V was clipped by 5 bases and J by 3 bases, with 10 bases between them. The CDR3 covers 14 residues. The germline V gene has CDR1 KGHDR and CDR2 SFDVKD. CDR3 DNA sequence: TGTGCCACCAGTGGCGAGGGTTTCAATCAGCCCCAGCATTTT. Residues: CATSGEGFNQPQHF.

About this clonotype itself: Germline and junction disagree at one end, which may indicate a read error. The chain carries TRBV6-2 or TRBV6-3 and TRBJ2-3; TRBD2 aligns across 12 bases. Germline CDR1 MNHEY, CDR2 SVGEGT. This CDR3 has 20 residues. The CDR3 protein is CASSHSGEYGLAGTPDTQYF. The CDR3 DNA follows: TGTGCCAGCAGTCACTCGGGGGAATACGGACTAGCGGGGACTCCAGATACGCAGTATTTT.

This clonotype was counted many times. V is TRBV6-2 or TRBV6-3 and J is TRBJ2-7; 8 bases are a match to TRBD1. The germline V gene has CDR1 MNHEY and CDR2 SVGEGT. This CDR3 spans 14 amino acids. V was clipped by 4 bases and J by 3 bases; unmatched bases: 5. CDR3 residues: CASSLDRGGYEQYF. The DNA for the CDR3 is TGTGCCAGCAGTTTAGACAGGGGAGGCTACGAGCAGTACTTC.

The chain has TRBV10-3 and TRBJ1-1; D gene ambiguous. Per germline, CDR1 ENHRY and CDR2 SYGVKD. The CDR3 sequence is 15 residues long. The V end was cut by 2 bases, the J end by 1 base, with 11 bases between. CDR3 DNA sequence: TGTGCCATCAGTGAGGTACCAGCCCCGAACACTGAAGCTTTCTTT. It is translated as CAISEVPAPNTEAFF.

In this sample, this clonotype turned up many times. The V gene is TRBV6-5, the J gene TRBJ2-2; D is ambiguous. The germline V gene encodes CDR1 MNHEY and CDR2 SVGAGI. V was shortened by 7 bases and J by 0 bases, with 9 bases between the two germline ends. This CDR3 has 14 residues. The CDR3: CASKFFSNTGELFF. The CDR3 nucleotides are TGTGCCAGCAAATTTTTCTCGAACACCGGGGAGCTGTTTTTT.

This clonotype was seen once. At one end, the junction sequence differs from germline, possibly due to a read error. The V gene is TRBV28, the J gene TRBJ2-7; 7 bases map to TRBD2. This CDR3 has 13 amino acids. Germline V CDR1 and CDR2: MDHEN, SYDVKM. The chain's CDR3 is CAGSRAGPYEQYF. The CDR3 nucleotides are TGTGCCGGCAGTAGAGCGGGACCTTACGAGCAGTACTTC.

As regards this clonotype: Germline is not matched at one junction end, which may reflect a read error. This sequence joins TRBV14 and TRBJ1-6; no clear D gene. The CDR3 has 14 amino acids. CDR1 and CDR2 from the germline V gene are SGHDN and FVKESK. For the CDR3, the DNA is TGTGCCAGCAGCCAGACGGCAGTGATATCACCCCTCCCCTTT. This sequence encodes CASSQTAVISPLPF.

In this sample, this clonotype turned up many times. The J gene is TRBJ1-2, the V gene TRBV6-1; D gene uncertain. V was pared by 3 bases and J by 7 bases, with 3 bases between. Looked up from germline, CDR1 is MNHNS and CDR2 is SASEGT. The CDR3 spans 10 residues. In DNA form, the CDR3 reads TGTGCCAGCAGTGACTTTGGCTACACCTTC. Translated: CASSDFGYTF.

This clonotype was counted many times. This chain connects TRBV19 to TRBJ2-1; D gene uncertain. The CDR3 totals 17 residues. Germline V CDR1 and CDR2: LNHDA, SQIVND (reference sequence). V was shortened by 4 bases and J by 7 bases, with 23 bases between the two germline ends. Written as DNA, the CDR3 is TGTGCCAGTAGTAGCAATCCTACCATCCCGAATTTGAATGAGCAGTTCTTC. It codes for CASSSNPTIPNLNEQFF.